A selection of T cell receptor beta chains follows, all from one sample in a study of regulatory T cells in long-lasting Graves disease. TCRdb re-derived calls from the multiplex PCR reads in MiXCR, one entry per CDR3 protein. The profile shows more than 350,000 distinct CDR3 sequences, 15% of them singletons. The same sample was also used in a study of T cells in Graves' hyperthyroidism and ophthalmopathy.

Specimen: peripheral blood mononuclear cells (PBMCs), collected at new diagnosis, from a patient treated with antithyroid drugs. All receptors come from a woman aged 25-40 years with Graves disease. CDR3s include the opening cysteine and the closing phenylalanine or tryptophan. A D gene is named only where the DNA matches it firmly. Clone sizes are given selectively: once, few, many, or a class where the clone is expanded.

abundance | d_gene | j_gene | v_gene | CDR3aa | CDR3nt
many | - | TRBJ2-1 | TRBV24-1 | CATSDSYRNEQFF | TGTGCCACCAGTGATTCATACCGCAATGAGCAGTTCTTC
once | TRBD2 | TRBJ2-1 | TRBV7-3 | CASSLDRRTSGRDEQFF | TGTGCCAGCAGCTTAGATCGTAGGACTAGCGGGAGGGATGAGCAGTTCTTC
many | - | TRBJ2-5 | TRBV30 | CAGSAETQYF | TGTGCCGGGAGTGCAGAGACCCAGTACTTC
many | - | TRBJ1-1 | TRBV5-1 | CASSSGGLGGAWTEAFF | TGCGCCAGCAGCTCAGGCGGGTTAGGGGGGGCTTGGACTGAAGCTTTCTTT
many | - | TRBJ2-7 | TRBV5-5 | CASTLGPGGVAYEQYF | TGTGCCAGCACCCTTGGACCCGGGGGAGTTGCCTACGAGCAGTACTTC
- | TRBD1 | TRBJ1-5 | TRBV19 | CASRGETGANQPQHF | TGTGCCAGTAGAGGCGAGACAGGGGCGAATCAGCCCCAGCATTTT
- | - | TRBJ1-5 | TRBV10-3 | CAIKDTPGGNQPQHF | TGTGCCATCAAGGACACTCCGGGGGGCAATCAGCCCCAGCATTTT
many | TRBD2 | TRBJ2-1 | TRBV12-3/TRBV12-4 | CASRPTSGSYNEQFF | TGTGCCAGCAGACCGACTAGCGGGAGCTACAATGAGCAGTTCTTC
few | - | TRBJ2-3 | TRBV30 | CAGNPGGQTQYF | TGTGCCGGCAACCCCGGGGGCCAAACGCAGTATTTT
few | - | TRBJ1-5 | TRBV19 | CASSDGTRRNQPQHF | TGTGCCAGTAGTGATGGGACACGGCGCAATCAGCCCCAGCATTTT
many | - | TRBJ1-2 | TRBV3-1 | CASSQARLGLGDGYTF | TGTGCCAGCAGCCAAGCCCGACTAGGTTTGGGCGATGGCTACACCTTC
many | - | TRBJ2-2 | TRBV12-3/TRBV12-4 | CASRPGGTDTGELFF | TGTGCCAGCCGTCCCGGGGGTACCGACACCGGGGAGCTGTTTTTT
many | - | TRBJ2-3 | TRBV20-1 | CSARDRERSRTDTQYF | TGCAGTGCTAGAGATCGGGAGCGGAGCCGCACAGATACGCAGTATTTT
many | - | TRBJ1-1 | TRBV29-1 | CSVITGGTEAFF | TGCAGCGTGATAACTGGGGGGACTGAAGCTTTCTTT
few | - | TRBJ1-2 | TRBV7-9 | CASSLAPGVRANYGYTF | TGTGCCAGCAGCTTAGCGCCGGGGGTCCGAGCTAACTATGGCTACACCTTC
- | - | TRBJ1-2 | TRBV6-6 | CASSYSMFGRAYGYTF | TGTGCCAGCAGTTACTCGATGTTTGGGCGTGCATATGGCTACACCTTC
many | - | TRBJ1-2 | TRBV5-1 | CASSSTRDGLGYTF | TGCGCCAGCAGCTCGACCCGGGACGGACTTGGCTACACCTTC
few | - | TRBJ1-3 | TRBV7-6 | CASSTTGNTIYF | TGTGCCAGCAGTACGACTGGAAACACCATATATTTT
- | - | TRBJ1-5 | TRBV10-3 | CAISDYRDDQPQHF | TGTGCCATCAGTGACTACAGGGATGATCAGCCCCAGCATTTT
few | - | TRBJ2-2 | TRBV10-1 | CASSAWGTGELFF | TGCGCCAGCAGTGCTTGGGGCACCGGGGAGCTGTTTTTT
many | - | TRBJ1-3 | TRBV6-1 | CASSGTEINTIYF | TGTGCCAGCAGTGGGACAGAGATAAACACCATATATTTT
many | - | TRBJ2-5 | TRBV6-1 | CASSRPFPLAQQETQYF | TGTGCCAGCAGTCGGCCCTTCCCCCTAGCGCAACAAGAGACCCAGTACTTC
- | TRBD1 | TRBJ1-2 | TRBV20-1 | CSARDRTGAIHGYTF | TGCAGTGCTAGAGATCGGACAGGGGCTATCCATGGCTACACCTTC
many | - | TRBJ2-2 | TRBV18 | CASSPGKNTGELFF | TGTGCCAGCTCACCGGGAAAGAACACCGGGGAGCTGTTTTTT
- | - | TRBJ2-3 | TRBV15 | CATSPPTSSDTQYF | TGTGCCACCAGCCCCCCAACTAGTTCAGATACGCAGTATTTT
many | TRBD1 | TRBJ2-7 | TRBV3-1 | CASSPGQGSSQYF | TGTGCCAGCAGCCCTGGACAGGGGTCCTCCCAGTACTTC
few | TRBD2 | TRBJ2-2 | TRBV4-1 | CASSQDWASGRWTGELFF | TGCGCCAGCAGCCAAGATTGGGCTAGCGGGAGGTGGACCGGGGAGCTGTTTTTT
many | TRBD1 | TRBJ1-5 | TRBV7-8 | CASSLAPGQGAEGQPQHF | TGTGCCAGCAGCTTAGCGCCCGGACAGGGGGCTGAGGGGCAGCCCCAGCATTTT
few | - | TRBJ2-3 | TRBV14 | CASSHPLGRAGPADTQYF | TGTGCCAGCAGCCACCCCCTGGGCAGGGCGGGTCCTGCGGATACGCAGTATTTT
- | - | TRBJ2-3 | TRBV28 | CASSPEQEQDTQYF | TGTGCCAGCAGCCCCGAACAGGAACAAGATACGCAGTATTTT
many | - | TRBJ1-5 | TRBV5-5 | CASSQDGPSNQPQHF | TGTGCCAGCAGTCAGGACGGTCCTAGCAATCAGCCCCAGCATTTT
many | - | TRBJ2-1 | TRBV11-1 | CASSPRPGRGANEQFF | TGTGCCAGCAGCCCTCGGCCCGGGAGAGGGGCTAATGAGCAGTTCTTC
few | - | TRBJ1-1 | TRBV7-9 | CASFGTEAFF | TGTGCCAGCTTCGGCACTGAAGCTTTCTTT
few | - | TRBJ2-6 | TRBV15 | CATSPTRSGANVLTF | TGTGCCACCAGCCCAACACGGTCTGGGGCCAACGTCCTGACTTTC
- | TRBD2 | TRBJ2-2 | TRBV29-1 | CSVVWGGANTGELFF | TGCAGCGTTGTGTGGGGGGGGGCGAACACCGGGGAGCTGTTTTTT